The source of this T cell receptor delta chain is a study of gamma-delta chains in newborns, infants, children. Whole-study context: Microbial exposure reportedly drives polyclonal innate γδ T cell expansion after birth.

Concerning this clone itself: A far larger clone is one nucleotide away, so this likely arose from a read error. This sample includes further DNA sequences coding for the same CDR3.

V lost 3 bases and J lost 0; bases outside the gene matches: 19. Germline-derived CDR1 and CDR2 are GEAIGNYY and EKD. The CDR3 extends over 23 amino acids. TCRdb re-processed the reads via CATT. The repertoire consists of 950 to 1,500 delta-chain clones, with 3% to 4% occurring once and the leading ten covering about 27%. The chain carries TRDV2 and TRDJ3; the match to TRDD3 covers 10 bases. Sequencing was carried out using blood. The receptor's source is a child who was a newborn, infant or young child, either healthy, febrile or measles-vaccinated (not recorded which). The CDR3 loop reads CACDRPAGGYGRASSWDTRQMFF. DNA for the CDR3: TGTGCCTGTGACCGGCCGGCCGGGGGATACGGAAGGGCGAGCTCCTGGGACACCCGACAGATGTTTTTC.